The source of this T cell receptor beta chain is a study of T cell changes during pregnancy in multiple sclerosis. Germline V gene lookup returns CDR1 SGHTA and CDR2 FQGNSA. V shed 7 bases, J shed 1 base, and the junction held 9 bases outside the gene matches. The CDR3 is 15 amino acids. Generated by immunoSEQ multiplex PCR, the TCRdb table keeps only in-frame clones and is missing some. There are 90,000 or so clones in the sample; approximately 90% occur only once, and approximately 0.99% lies in the top ten. The clonotype originates from a female donor with multiple sclerosis, enrolled in a pregnancy study. The rearrangement uses TRBV7-2 and TRBJ2-7; TRBD1 matches at 8 bases. Sequencing was performed on peripheral blood, taken before pregnancy. Here the CDR3 reads CASKTYRGRSYEQYF. The CDR3 bases are TGTGCCAGCAAAACCTACAGGGGGAGATCCTACGAGCAGTACTTC.